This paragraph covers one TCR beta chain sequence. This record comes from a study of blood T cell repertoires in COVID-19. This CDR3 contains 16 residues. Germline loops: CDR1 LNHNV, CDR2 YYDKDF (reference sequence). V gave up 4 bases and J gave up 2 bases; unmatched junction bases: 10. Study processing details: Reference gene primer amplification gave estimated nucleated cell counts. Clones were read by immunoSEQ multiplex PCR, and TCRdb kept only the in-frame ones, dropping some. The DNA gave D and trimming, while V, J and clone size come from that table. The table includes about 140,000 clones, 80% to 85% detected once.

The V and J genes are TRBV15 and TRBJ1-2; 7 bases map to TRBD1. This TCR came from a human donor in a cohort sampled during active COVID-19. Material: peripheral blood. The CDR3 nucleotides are TGTGCCACCAGCAATGGACCGGGACAGCTGAACTATGGCTACACCTTC. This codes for CATSNGPGQLNYGYTF.